These 15 T cell receptor beta chains originate from one sample sequenced in a study of PD-1 blockade in classical Hodgkin lymphoma. Libraries were prepared by immunoSEQ multiplex PCR; TCRdb keeps only in-frame clonotypes and omits some of them. The repertoire holds 25,000 to 35,000 clones, with roughly three quarters as singletons. All patients experienced relapse after autologous stem cell transplantation, and brentuximab vedotin exposure was variable. The sequencing here drew on peripheral blood mononuclear cells (PBMCs), taken before the second cycle of nivolumab. The origin of the receptors is a human donor with classical Hodgkin lymphoma.

J is TRBJ1-1 and V is TRBV6-1, with a possible D match to TRBD1 (5 bases). Germline values: CDR1 MNHNS, CDR2 SASEGT. Trimming left V 2 bases short and J 10 bases short, with 11 bases between. The CDR3 loop spans 12 amino acids. The CDR3 nucleotides are TGTGCCAGCAGTGAACTCCGGGACGGAGCTTTCTTT. Protein product: CASSELRDGAFF.

The count of this clone is one. The V gene is TRBV5-1, the J gene TRBJ2-2; D possibly matches TRBD1 or TRBD2 (6 bases each). The germline V gene has CDR1 SGHRS and CDR2 YFSETQ. CDR3 size: 14 residues. Trimming shortened V by 4 bases and J by 5 bases, and 12 bases separated the two germline ends. CDR3 sequence: CASSNIGGTGELFF. Written as DNA, the CDR3 is TGCGCCAGCAGCAACATAGGGGGGACCGGGGAGCTGTTTTTT.

The chain is built from TRBV5-1 and TRBJ1-2, with D perhaps TRBD1 (5 bases). The length of the CDR3 is 13 residues. V dropped 2 bases and J dropped 7 bases, with 12 bases sitting between them. Germline assignment: CDR1 SGHRS and CDR2 YFSETQ. CDR3 sequence (DNA): TGCGCCAGCAGCTTCGACAGACACTTTGGCTACACCTTC. Encoded protein: CASSFDRHFGYTF.

CDR3 bases: TGTGCCAGCAGTTACGGAGGACAGGGGGCGAAAATTCAGTACTTC. The encoded protein is CASSYGGQGAKIQYF. The chain recombines TRBV6-5 with TRBJ2-4; 11 bases map to TRBD1. V lost 2 bases to trimming and J lost 10 bases; unmatched junction nucleotides: 7. This CDR3 is built from 15 residues. CDR1 and CDR2 (germline): MNHEY, SVGAGI.

This chain joins TRBV7-2 and TRBJ2-4, with D hard to call. V was trimmed by 2 bases and J by 9 bases, leaving 11 bases between them. The germline V gene encodes CDR1 SGHTA and CDR2 FQGNSA. There are 13 residues in the CDR3. CDR3 DNA: TGTGCCAGCAGCTTAAGACCTCTAGGCATTCAGTACTTC. Amino acid sequence: CASSLRPLGIQYF. Full variable domain (missing parts from reference TRBV7-2 and TRBJ2-4): GAGVSQSPSNKVTEKGKDVELRCDPISGHTALYWYRQSLGQGLEFLIYFQGNSAPDKSGLPSDRFSAERTGGSVSTLTIQRTQQEDSAVYLCASSLRPLGIQYFGAGTRLSVL.

The J gene is TRBJ2-3, the V gene TRBV5-4; the D gene is possibly TRBD2 (6 bases). Deletions cut 0 bases from V and 0 bases from J, with 8 bases between. Germline V gene data show CDR1 as SGHNT and CDR2 as YYREEE (reference sequence). The CDR3 spans 15 residues. The CDR3 here is CASSLGSGSTDTQYF. CDR3 DNA: TGTGCCAGCAGCTTGGGAAGCGGGAGCACAGATACGCAGTATTTT. Full variable domain (remainder filled in from reference TRBV5-4 and TRBJ2-3): ETGVTQSPTHLIKTRGQQVTLRCSSQSGHNTVSWYQQALGQGPQFIFQYYREEENGRGNFPPRFSGLQFPNYSSELNVNALELDDSALYLCASSLGSGSTDTQYFGPGTRLTVL.

The chain joins TRBV10-3 to TRBJ2-1, with D perhaps TRBD2 (5 bases). From germline, CDR1 is ENHRY and CDR2 SYGVKD. This CDR3 is 15 amino acids long. Trimming shortened V by 4 bases and J by 7 bases, and 17 bases separated the two germline ends. Here the CDR3 reads CAISVASFFGNEQFF. The CDR3 DNA follows: TGTGCCATCAGTGTGGCTAGCTTCTTTGGGAATGAGCAGTTCTTC.

This clone is hyperexpanded in the sample. The V call is TRBV9, the J call TRBJ1-2; D unclear. The V gene's germline CDR1 is SGDLS and CDR2 YYNGEE. Between the trimmed V and J ends, which lost 0 bases and 3 bases, there was a span of 6 bases. This CDR3 has 13 amino acids. The CDR3 reads CASSVGNDYGYTF. In DNA, the CDR3 is TGTGCCAGCAGCGTAGGGAATGACTATGGCTACACCTTC.

The CDR3 is CASSQEGGARVGTQYF. CDR3 bases: TGCGCCAGCAGCCAAGAAGGTGGCGCGAGGGTTGGTACGCAGTATTTT. The V call is TRBV4-3, the J call TRBJ2-3; tentatively, D is TRBD2 (5 bases). Trimming took off 0 bases at V and 8 bases at J, with 18 bases between the two ends. The V gene's germline CDR1 is LGHNA and CDR2 YSLEER. This CDR3 comprises 16 residues.

Of note for this clone: The junction departs from germline at one end; a sequencing error may be responsible. The rearrangement joins TRBV7-7 to TRBJ2-2; either TRBD1 or TRBD2 may fit D (5 bases each). In germline, CDR1 is SSHAT, CDR2 FNYEAQ (reference sequence). The CDR3 sequence is 15 residues long. CDR3 amino acids: CASSLATANTGELFF. The CDR3 DNA is TGTGCTAGCAGCTTAGCGACAGCCAACACCGGGGAGCTGTTTTTT.

The gene calls are TRBV7-9 and TRBJ2-5, with 8 bases identical to TRBD1. There are 14 residues in the CDR3. After removal of 8 bases from V and 2 bases from J, the junction contained 7 bases not matched to a gene. Germline loops: CDR1 SEHNR, CDR2 FQNEAQ (reference sequence). The CDR3 sequence: CASDRGINQETQYF. The CDR3 DNA follows: TGTGCCAGCGACAGGGGAATTAATCAAGAGACCCAGTACTTC.

This sequence joins TRBV12-5 and TRBJ2-2, with a weak D call TRBD1 (6 bases). Per the germline V gene, CDR1 is LGHNT and CDR2 is FRNRAP. This CDR3 has 12 residues. V was pared by 5 bases and J by 5 bases, with 6 bases between. CDR3 loop: CASGRGTGELFF. The CDR3 bases are TGTGCTAGTGGTAGGGGGACCGGGGAGCTGTTTTTT.

The chain recombines TRBV30 with TRBJ1-5; tentative D call: TRBD1 (6 bases). CDR1 is GTSNPN, CDR2 SVGIG, per germline (reference sequence). Between the trimmed V and J ends, which lost 0 bases and 7 bases, there was a span of 7 bases. The CDR3 has 12 residues. The CDR3 nucleotides read TGTGCCTGGAGTGTAAGGGGGCAGCCCCAGCATTTT. It is translated as CAWSVRGQPQHF.

The V call is TRBV19, the J call TRBJ2-6; D gene ambiguous. Trimming took off 8 bases at V and 0 bases at J, with 5 bases between the two ends. The CDR3 is 13 residues long. In germline, CDR1 is LNHDA, CDR2 SQIVND (reference sequence). The CDR3 reads CASGFSGANVLTF. The DNA for the CDR3 is TGTGCCAGTGGTTTCTCTGGGGCCAACGTCCTGACTTTC.

The rearrangement joins TRBV7-9 to TRBJ2-3; TRBD1 aligns across 7 bases. Germline V gene sequence: CDR1 SEHNR, CDR2 FQNEAQ (reference sequence). J gave up 5 bases and V 3 bases, and 5 bases lay outside the gene matches. The CDR3 contains 14 residues. CDR3 nucleotides: TGTGCCAGCAGCTTCGGACAGGCAAGAGATACGCAGTATTTT. Its protein is CASSFGQARDTQYF. The full variable domain, in which reference TRBV7-9 and TRBJ2-3 provide the parts outside the CDR3, is DTGVSQNPRHKITKRGQNVTFRCDPISEHNRLYWYRQTLGQGPEFLTYFQNEAQLEKSRLLSDRFSAERPKGSFSTLEIQRTEQGDSAMYLCASSFGQARDTQYFGPGTRLTVL.